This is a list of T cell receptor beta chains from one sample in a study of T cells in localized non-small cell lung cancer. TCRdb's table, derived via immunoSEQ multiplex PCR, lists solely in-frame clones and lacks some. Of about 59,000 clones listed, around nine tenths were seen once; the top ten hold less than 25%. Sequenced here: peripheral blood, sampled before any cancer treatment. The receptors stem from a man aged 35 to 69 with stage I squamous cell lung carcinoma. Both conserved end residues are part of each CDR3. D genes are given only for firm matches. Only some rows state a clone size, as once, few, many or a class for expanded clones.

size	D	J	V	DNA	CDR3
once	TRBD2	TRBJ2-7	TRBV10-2	TGCGCCAGCAGTGAGATACGGAGCGGGGGTACCTACGAGCAGTACTTC	CASSEIRSGGTYEQYF
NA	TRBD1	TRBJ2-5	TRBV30	TGTGCCTGGAGGATGACAGGGGTAGAGACCCAGTACTTC	CAWRMTGVETQYF
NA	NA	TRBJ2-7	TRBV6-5	TGTGCCAGCAGTTACTCGAGAGTCTACGAGCAGTACTTC	CASSYSRVYEQYF
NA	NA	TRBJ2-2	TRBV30	TGTGCCTGGAGTAAGGCACAGGGCACATACACCGGGGAGCTGTTTTTT	CAWSKAQGTYTGELFF
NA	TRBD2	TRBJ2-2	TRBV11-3	TGTGCCAGCAGCTTTAAAGGCGGGAGGATGTCCGGGGAGCTGTTTTTT	CASSFKGGRMSGELFF
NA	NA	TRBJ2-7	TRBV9	TGTGCCAGCAGCGTAGTTAGCAGTTCCTACGAGCAGTACTTC	CASSVVSSSYEQYF
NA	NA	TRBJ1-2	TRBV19	TGTGCCAGTTACGAAGGGAACTATGGCTACACCTTC	CASYEGNYGYTF
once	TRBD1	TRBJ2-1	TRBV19	TGTGCCAGTAGTATAGCCGGGACAGGCGCCGTTTACAATGAGCAGTTCTTC	CASSIAGTGAVYNEQFF
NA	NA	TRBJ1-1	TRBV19	TGTGCCAGTAGTATAGAAGAGGGGGTGAACACCGAAGCTTTCTTT	CASSIEEGVNTEAFF
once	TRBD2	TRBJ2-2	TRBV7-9	TGTGCCGGCAGCCCCAGACTAGCGGGCGGGGAGCTGTTTTTT	CAGSPRLAGGELFF